What follows is one TCR beta chain and its context. The record originates from a study of blood T cells in healthy people across ages. Primers used in a second PCR of about 6 to 11 cycles were a sample-barcoded 5' primer and a J-beta primer mix. Via MiXCR, TCRdb re-called the 5' RACE reads, giving one row per CDR3 protein. The sample includes some 640,000 distinct CDR3 sequences, 49% of them seen just once. Trimming pared 7 bases from V and 0 bases from J, leaving 7 bases between. Germline CDR1 is DFQATT and CDR2 is SNEGSKA (reference sequence). This CDR3 has 11 amino acids. The rearrangement links TRBV20-1 to TRBJ2-7; no firm D call. The sequence was collected from a woman aged 55-70 years in good health. Specimen: blood. Here the CDR3 DNA reads TGCAGTGTACCCAGCTCCTACGAGCAGTACTTC. This gives the protein CSVPSSYEQYF.